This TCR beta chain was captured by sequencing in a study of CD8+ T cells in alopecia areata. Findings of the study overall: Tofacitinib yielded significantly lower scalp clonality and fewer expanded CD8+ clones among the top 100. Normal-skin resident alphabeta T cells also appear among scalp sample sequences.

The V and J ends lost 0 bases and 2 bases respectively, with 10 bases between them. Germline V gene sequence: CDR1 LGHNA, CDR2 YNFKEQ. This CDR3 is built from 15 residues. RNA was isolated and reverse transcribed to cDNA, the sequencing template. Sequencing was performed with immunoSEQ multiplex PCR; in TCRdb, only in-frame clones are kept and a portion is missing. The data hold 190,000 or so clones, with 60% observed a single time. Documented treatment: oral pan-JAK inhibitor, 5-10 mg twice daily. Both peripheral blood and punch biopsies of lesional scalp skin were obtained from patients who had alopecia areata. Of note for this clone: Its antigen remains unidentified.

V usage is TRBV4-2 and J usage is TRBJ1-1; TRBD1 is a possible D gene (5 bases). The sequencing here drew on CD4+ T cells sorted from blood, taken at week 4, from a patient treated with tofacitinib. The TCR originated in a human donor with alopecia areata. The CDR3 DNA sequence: TGTGCCAGCAGCCAAGATTGGCAGGGAAACACTGAAGCTTTCTTT. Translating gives CASSQDWQGNTEAFF.